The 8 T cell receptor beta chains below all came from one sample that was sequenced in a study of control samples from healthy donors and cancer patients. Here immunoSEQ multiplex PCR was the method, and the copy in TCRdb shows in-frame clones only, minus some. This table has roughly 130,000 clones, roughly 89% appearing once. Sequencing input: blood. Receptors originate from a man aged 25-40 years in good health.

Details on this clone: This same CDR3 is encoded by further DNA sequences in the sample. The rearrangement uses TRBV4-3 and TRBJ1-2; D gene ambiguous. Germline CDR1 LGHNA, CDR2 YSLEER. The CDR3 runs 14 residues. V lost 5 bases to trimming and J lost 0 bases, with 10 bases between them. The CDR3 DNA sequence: TGCGCCAGCAGCTACCTGATTACTAACTATGGCTACACCTTC. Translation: CASSYLITNYGYTF.

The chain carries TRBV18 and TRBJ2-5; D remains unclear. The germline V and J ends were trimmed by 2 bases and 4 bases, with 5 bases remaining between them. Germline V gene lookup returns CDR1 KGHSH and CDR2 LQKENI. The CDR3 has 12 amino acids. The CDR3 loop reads CASSPSRETQYF. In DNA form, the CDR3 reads TGTGCCAGCTCACCATCGAGAGAGACCCAGTACTTC.

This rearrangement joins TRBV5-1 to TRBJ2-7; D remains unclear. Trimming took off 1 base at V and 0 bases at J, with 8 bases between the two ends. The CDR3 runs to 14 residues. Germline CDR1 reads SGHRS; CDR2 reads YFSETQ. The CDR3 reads CASSLSVVSYEQYF. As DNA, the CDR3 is TGCGCCAGCAGCTTGAGTGTGGTCTCCTACGAGCAGTACTTC.

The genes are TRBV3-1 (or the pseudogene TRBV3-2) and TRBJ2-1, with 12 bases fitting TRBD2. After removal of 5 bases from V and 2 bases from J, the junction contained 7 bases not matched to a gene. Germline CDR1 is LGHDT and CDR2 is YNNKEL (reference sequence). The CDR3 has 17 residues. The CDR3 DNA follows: TGTGCCAGCAGCGTGACTAGCGGGAGCGAACCCTACAATGAGCAGTTCTTC. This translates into CASSVTSGSEPYNEQFF.

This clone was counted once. DNA of the CDR3: TGTGCCAGCAGCGGTGGGACTAGAATCAATGAGCAGTTCTTC. This gives the protein CASSGGTRINEQFF. The chain couples TRBV25-1 to TRBJ2-1; 8 bases map to TRBD2. CDR1 and CDR2 from the germline V gene are MGHDK and SYGVNS. The trim removed 6 bases at V and 6 bases at J, leaving 7 bases unmatched. The CDR3 is 14 residues long.

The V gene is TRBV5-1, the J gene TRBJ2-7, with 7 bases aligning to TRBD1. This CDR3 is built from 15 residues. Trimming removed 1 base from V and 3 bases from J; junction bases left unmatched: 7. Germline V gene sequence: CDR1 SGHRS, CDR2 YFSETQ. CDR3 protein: CASSLSGQSIYEQYF. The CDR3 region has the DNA TGCGCCAGCAGCTTGTCGGGACAGAGCATCTACGAGCAGTACTTC.

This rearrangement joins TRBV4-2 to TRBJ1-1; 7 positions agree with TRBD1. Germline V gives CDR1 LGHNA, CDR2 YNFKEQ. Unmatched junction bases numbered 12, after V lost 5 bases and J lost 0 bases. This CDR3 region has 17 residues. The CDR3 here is CASSNGRVQGLNTEAFF. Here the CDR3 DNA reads TGTGCCAGCAGCAATGGTAGGGTACAGGGGTTGAACACTGAAGCTTTCTTT.

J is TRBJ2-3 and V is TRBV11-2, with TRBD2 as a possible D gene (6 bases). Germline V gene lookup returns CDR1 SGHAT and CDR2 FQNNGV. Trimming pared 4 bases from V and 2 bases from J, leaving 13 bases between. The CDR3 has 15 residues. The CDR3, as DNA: TGTGCCAGCAGCTATCGGGACTCCTACACAGATACGCAGTATTTT. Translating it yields CASSYRDSYTDTQYF.